The 20 T cell receptor beta chains given below trace back to one sample, sequenced in a study of T cells after yellow fever vaccination. MiXCR was run by TCRdb on the 5' RACE reads, yielding one entry per CDR3 protein. The data show about 350,000 distinct CDR3 sequences, with about 8.3% seen just once and roughly 18% held by the top ten. The sample in question was PBMCs, obtained about 49 days after the first yellow fever vaccination. The receptor source for this set is a man aged 18-30 years who received the YFV17D yellow fever vaccine.

In nucleotides, the CDR3 is TGTGCCAGCAATGACGGGACAGGGGGTTTCGGCTACACCTTC. This codes for CASNDGTGGFGYTF. V is TRBV5-5 and J is TRBJ1-2, with 11 bases matching TRBD1. Germline values: CDR1 SGHKS, CDR2 YYEKEE (reference sequence). The V gene end was trimmed by 6 bases and the J gene end by 8 bases; junction bases not matched to a gene: 9. This CDR3 is built from 14 residues.

Points on this clonotype: The junction shows a germline mismatch at one end, possibly a read error. The rearrangement links TRBV6-4 to TRBJ2-7; 9 nucleotides align to TRBD1. Germline lookup yields CDR1 MRHNA and CDR2 SNTAGT. CDR3 length: 13 residues. The CDR3 region has the DNA TGTGCCAGCAGTGACTCGGACAGGGGCGAGCGGTACTTC. Its protein product is CASSDSDRGERYF.

The rearrangement links TRBV10-3 to TRBJ1-1; D unresolved. Germline values: CDR1 ENHRY, CDR2 SYGVKD. This CDR3 is 12 amino acids long. V lost 6 bases to trimming and J lost 6 bases, with 11 bases between them. CDR3 loop: CAISSGGAEAFF. The DNA of the CDR3 is TGTGCCATCAGCTCGGGTGGCGCTGAAGCTTTCTTT.

The chain joins TRBV10-3 to TRBJ2-7; 7 nucleotides align to TRBD2. In germline, CDR1 is ENHRY, CDR2 SYGVKD. The V and J ends lost 8 bases and 6 bases, in that order; junction bases with no gene match: 10. CDR3 size: 13 residues. CDR3: CAIGGVGMGEQYV. The CDR3 region has the DNA TGTGCCATCGGGGGGGTAGGGATGGGCGAGCAGTACGTC.

The rearrangement joins TRBV20-1 to TRBJ2-5, with a tentative D call TRBD2 (7 bases). The V gene lost 0 bases and the J gene lost 3 bases, with 17 bases spanning the gap. Per germline, CDR1 DFQATT and CDR2 SNEGSKA (reference sequence). This CDR3 is built from 16 residues. The chain's CDR3 is CSARDLRGGAEETQYF. In DNA, the CDR3 is TGCAGTGCTAGAGATCTAAGGGGGGGGGCTGAAGAGACCCAGTACTTC.

V is TRBV2 and J is TRBJ1-6; no firm D call. Between the trimmed V and J ends, which lost 8 bases and 0 bases, there was a span of 11 bases. The CDR3 totals 15 residues. Germline V gene data show CDR1 as SNHLY and CDR2 as FYNNEI. The chain's CDR3 is CASVFFSSYNSPLHF. The CDR3 nucleotides read TGTGCCAGCGTATTTTTCAGCTCCTATAATTCACCCCTCCACTTT.

This clonotype was seen only a few times. The chain combines TRBV29-1 with TRBJ2-6, with D possibly called TRBD1 or TRBD2 (5 bases each). CDR1 and CDR2 from the germline V gene are SQVTM and ANQGSEA. The CDR3 contains 15 residues. V was shortened by 6 bases and J by 0 bases, with 12 bases between the two germline ends. CDR3 sequence: CSVRDGFSGANVLTF. The CDR3, as DNA: TGCAGCGTGAGGGACGGTTTCTCTGGGGCCAACGTCCTGACTTTC.

This clonotype was detected ten times or more. The chain is built from TRBV5-1 and TRBJ2-2, with D hard to call. This CDR3 comprises 16 residues. CDR1 SGHRS and CDR2 YFSETQ come from the germline V gene. Trimming took off 0 bases at V and 0 bases at J, with 9 bases between the two ends. CDR3: CASSLGPQANTGELFF. The DNA of the CDR3 is TGCGCCAGCAGCTTGGGACCTCAGGCGAACACCGGGGAGCTGTTTTTT.

This chain uses TRBV28 with TRBJ1-5, with D possibly being TRBD1 (6 bases). This CDR3 region has 14 residues. Germline V gives CDR1 MDHEN, CDR2 SYDVKM. Trimming stripped 6 bases from V and 1 base from J, with 10 bases between. The CDR3 loop is CASRRGISNQPQHF. CDR3 DNA sequence: TGTGCCAGCAGGAGGGGGATCAGCAATCAGCCCCAGCATTTT.

The chain has TRBV6-5 and TRBJ2-7; D perhaps matches TRBD1 (5 bases). The CDR3 contains 15 residues. Deletions cut 2 bases from V and 1 base from J, with 12 bases between. In germline, CDR1 is MNHEY, CDR2 SVGAGI. CDR3 in amino acids: CASSYGAQLSYEQYV. In nucleotides, the CDR3 is TGTGCCAGCAGTTACGGGGCCCAACTATCCTACGAGCAGTACGTC.

CDR3: CSGRASLNTGELFF. Here the CDR3 DNA reads TGCAGTGGCAGGGCGAGCTTGAACACCGGGGAGCTGTTTTTT. The chain couples TRBV20-1 to TRBJ2-2, with D tentatively TRBD1 (5 bases). Germline V CDR1 and CDR2: DFQATT, SNEGSKA (reference sequence). The germline V and J ends were trimmed by 7 bases and 1 base, with 13 bases remaining between them. There are 14 residues in the CDR3.

The CDR3 sequence: CASRRGQGAYEQYF. CDR3 DNA sequence: TGTGCCAGCAGGAGGGGACAGGGGGCCTACGAGCAGTACTTC. This chain uses TRBV6-2 or TRBV6-3 with TRBJ2-7; 11 bases agree with TRBD1. CDR3 size: 14 residues. The germline gives CDR1 MNHEY, CDR2 SVGEGT. V lost 6 bases, J lost 2 bases, and 3 bases stayed unmatched.

This sequence joins TRBV6-1 and TRBJ1-2; TRBD1 matches at 8 bases. The CDR3 has 13 residues. Germline lookup yields CDR1 MNHNS and CDR2 SASEGT. V lost 5 bases to trimming and J lost 4 bases; unmatched junction nucleotides: 3. The CDR3 coding sequence is TGTGCCAGCAGTACAGGGGGACTCTATGGCTACACCTTC. Residues: CASSTGGLYGYTF.

This rearrangement joins TRBV12-3 or TRBV12-4 to TRBJ2-2, with D hard to call. This CDR3 spans 16 amino acids. The V end lost 1 base, the J end lost 0 bases, and 9 bases lay between the germline ends. This chain's CDR3 is CASSLGHGSNTGELFF. Here the CDR3 DNA reads TGTGCCAGCAGTTTAGGTCACGGGTCGAACACCGGGGAGCTGTTTTTT.

The chain uses TRBV5-1 and TRBJ2-3; 8 bases align to TRBD2. V lost 5 bases to trimming and J lost 3 bases; unmatched junction nucleotides: 8. The CDR3 covers 15 residues. The germline CDR1 and CDR2 sequences are SGHRS and YFSETQ. The CDR3 loop reads CASRKWTSTTDTQYF. The CDR3 DNA reads TGCGCCAGCAGAAAATGGACTAGCACTACAGATACGCAGTATTTT.

V is TRBV28 and J is TRBJ2-3; tentatively, D is TRBD1 or TRBD2 (5 bases each). The CDR3 extends over 14 amino acids. V was shortened by 2 bases and J by 6 bases, with 12 bases between the two germline ends. CDR1 is MDHEN, CDR2 SYDVKM, per germline. Here the CDR3 DNA reads TGTGCCAGCAGTTTAGAGGGGATCGGGGATACGCAGTATTTT. It encodes CASSLEGIGDTQYF.

This clonotype showed up just once. The CDR3 sequence: CASSQLRGTSTDTQYF. Here the CDR3 DNA reads TGTGCCAGCAGCCAACTAAGGGGGACTAGCACAGATACGCAGTATTTT. This chain uses TRBV3-1 with TRBJ2-3; TRBD1 or TRBD2 may be the D gene (6 bases each). Trimming pared 2 bases from V and 0 bases from J, leaving 12 bases between. The CDR3 has 16 amino acids. CDR1 LGHDT and CDR2 YNNKEL come from the germline V gene (reference sequence).

A few counts support this clonotype. The chain uses TRBV10-3 and TRBJ1-4; D gene ambiguous. CDR3 length: 13 residues. Trimming pared 4 bases from V and 5 bases from J, leaving 8 bases between. Germline CDR1 reads ENHRY; CDR2 reads SYGVKD. The CDR3 region is CAISVQMNEKLFF. CDR3 DNA: TGTGCCATCAGTGTTCAGATGAATGAAAAACTGTTTTTT.

V is TRBV20-1 and J is TRBJ2-3, with a tentative D call TRBD2 (5 bases). Germline V gives CDR1 DFQATT, CDR2 SNEGSKA (reference sequence). V shed 2 bases and J shed 3 bases, with 15 bases lying between them. The CDR3 extends over 15 amino acids. The CDR3 coding sequence is TGCAGTGCTAGATCCGGCGCGGGTTGGACAGATACGCAGTATTTT. This translates into CSARSGAGWTDTQYF.

Only a few counts were recorded for this clonotype. The chain recombines TRBV5-1 with TRBJ2-5; D perhaps matches TRBD1 (5 bases). This CDR3 is built from 16 residues. The V gene lost 2 bases and the J gene lost 2 bases, with 16 bases spanning the gap. Germline values: CDR1 SGHRS, CDR2 YFSETQ. CDR3 amino acids: CASSLGRQGLQETQYF. The CDR3 bases are TGCGCCAGCAGCTTAGGTAGGCAGGGCCTACAAGAGACCCAGTACTTC.